The source of this T cell receptor beta chain is a study of blood T cells in healthy people across ages. With a J-beta primer mix and a sample-barcoded 5' primer, a second PCR ran roughly 6 to 11 cycles. TCRdb analysed the 5' RACE reads with MiXCR anew, one entry per CDR3 protein. This table holds about 1,400,000 distinct CDR3 sequences, 42% found once. Study conclusions and caveats: Any changes in expanded clonotypes were possibly confounded, as donor CMV status remained unknown. PBMCs were not sorted, which prevented a conclusive comparison of naive versus antigen-experienced cells.

The CDR3 extends over 15 amino acids. Trimming pared 5 bases from V and 4 bases from J, leaving 17 bases between. Germline V gives CDR1 SGHTA, CDR2 FQGNSA. About this clonotype: No antigen is known for it.

Caucasian individuals from Russia who were healthy and aged about 6 to 95 acted as donors. The chain has TRBV7-2 and TRBJ1-2; maybe TRBD1 (6 bases). This clonotype originated in a woman under 30 in good health. Sequences were obtained from blood. The CDR3 here is CASSPRDTSLYGYTF. The CDR3 bases are TGTGCCAGCAGCCCCCGGGACACAAGCCTCTATGGCTACACCTTC.